One sample yielded the 8 T cell receptor beta chains listed below, sequenced in a study of blood T cell repertoires in COVID-19. The table came from immunoSEQ multiplex PCR; TCRdb's copy has only in-frame clones and leaves some out. The sample lists around 19,000 clones; 75% to 95% were seen once. Sequencing used peripheral blood. All receptors derive from a man between 65 and 79 years old with active COVID-19.

V and J are TRBV7-3 and TRBJ1-3; 7 nucleotides agree with TRBD1. Per germline, CDR1 SGHTA and CDR2 FQGTGA. This CDR3 is built from 13 residues. The J segment lost 4 bases and the V segment lost 6 bases, leaving 3 bases of the junction unmatched. For the CDR3, the DNA is TGTGCCAGCAGTTTACAGGGGGGAAACACCATATATTTT. Its translation: CASSLQGGNTIYF.

This chain connects TRBV7-9 to TRBJ2-7; 8 bases fit TRBD1. CDR1 and CDR2 from the germline V gene are SEHNR and FQNEAQ (reference sequence). J was trimmed by 5 bases and V by 1 base; bases with no gene match: 10. The CDR3 is 16 residues long. The CDR3 region has the DNA TGTGCCAGCAGCTTAGTGGGCTGGACAGGGAAAAACGAGCAGTACTTC. Translation gives CASSLVGWTGKNEQYF.

The chain recombines TRBV11-2 with TRBJ2-4; 8 bases are a match to TRBD2. The J segment lost 1 base and the V segment lost 4 bases, leaving 3 bases of the junction unmatched. Germline loops: CDR1 SGHAT, CDR2 FQNNGV. The CDR3 consists of 15 residues. CDR3 DNA sequence: TGTGCCAGCAGCTCTTCGGGAGGGGCCAAAAACATTCAGTACTTC. Amino acid sequence: CASSSSGGAKNIQYF.

The CDR3 region has the DNA TGTGCCAGCTCACCAATCGGACAGGTGACCTCTGGAAACACCATATATTTT. It specifies CASSPIGQVTSGNTIYF. The chain joins TRBV18 to TRBJ1-3; 7 bases are shared with TRBD1. There are 17 residues in the CDR3. With 2 bases clipped from V and 0 bases from J, the junction kept 7 bases outside the gene matches. Germline V CDR1 and CDR2: KGHSH, LQKENI.

The rearrangement joins TRBV3-1 (or the pseudogene TRBV3-2) to TRBJ1-6, with 9 positions matching TRBD1. The length of the CDR3 is 14 residues. Per the germline V gene, CDR1 is LGHDT and CDR2 is YNNKEL (reference sequence). Germline trimming cut 6 bases from V and 5 bases from J; bases unmatched to any gene: 2. The DNA for the CDR3 is TGTGCCAGCAGTTACAGGGGGCATAATTCACCCCTCCACTTT. Protein product: CASSYRGHNSPLHF.

The CDR3 region is CASSQEQGALGGYTF. The CDR3 nucleotides are TGTGCCAGCAGCCAAGAACAGGGGGCCCTAGGTGGCTACACCTTC. The chain has TRBV4-2 and TRBJ1-2; TRBD1 aligns across 9 bases. Germline loops: CDR1 LGHNA, CDR2 YNFKEQ. V lost 0 bases, J lost 7 bases, and 6 bases stayed unmatched. The CDR3 extends over 15 amino acids.

CDR3 sequence (DNA): TGTGCCTGGAGGGGTGGGAGGTCCACAGATACGCAGTATTTT. Encoded protein: CAWRGGRSTDTQYF. J is TRBJ2-3 and V is TRBV30; the D gene is possibly TRBD2 (6 bases). V lost 3 bases and J lost 2, with 12 bases in between. The CDR3 runs 14 residues. The V gene's germline CDR1 is GTSNPN and CDR2 SVGIG (reference sequence).

The chain has TRBV6-5 and TRBJ1-5; D uncertain. CDR3 length: 13 amino acids. Germline assignment: CDR1 MNHEY and CDR2 SVGAGI. V was clipped by 2 bases and J by 5 bases, with 7 bases between them. The DNA of the CDR3 is TGTGCCAGCAGTTACGGTATAGATCAGCCCCAGCATTTT. It is translated as CASSYGIDQPQHF.